This is a list of T cell receptor beta chains from one sample in a study of T cell repertoires in cytomegalovirus infection. TCRdb ran MiXCR on the reads and lists one entry per CDR3 protein. Of roughly 250,000 distinct CDR3 sequences listed, 9% to 15% are singletons. The sample comprised PBMCs. These receptors came from a human donor in good health (CMV status not recorded). Some clones in this sample may be carry-over from other donors' samples. The CDR3 runs from the conserved cysteine through the conserved F or W. Fields, in order: V gene, J gene, CDR3 protein.

TRBV4-3	TRBJ1-5	CASSQAWSNQPQHF
TRBV3-1	TRBJ1-1	CASRDTPGPNTEAFF
TRBV20-1	TRBJ1-4	CSAGTGYEKLFF
TRBV20-1	TRBJ2-1	CSALFLAGKSNEQFF
TRBV7-2	TRBJ2-7	CASSLSRWREQYF
TRBV28	TRBJ1-5	CASTLGYRDRPGGNQPQHF
TRBV7-2	TRBJ1-6	CASSLDRDRNSPLHF
TRBV5-5	TRBJ2-7	CASSYNTVYEQYF
TRBV10-3	TRBJ2-7	CAINSGTASTEQYF
TRBV7-2	TRBJ2-7	CASSARSTGAGTGEQYF
TRBV3-1	TRBJ1-1	CASSQDPSTGTEAFF
TRBV15	TRBJ2-3	CATSREGQLTDTQYF
TRBV25-1	TRBJ1-1	CATTGTLNTEAFF
TRBV7-2	TRBJ2-1	CASSPQAYSYNEQFF
TRBV12-5	TRBJ1-1	CASGLVGPAEAFF
TRBV7-2	TRBJ1-5	CASSHEGSSNQPQHF
TRBV7-9	TRBJ2-7	CASSLSGTSYEQYF
TRBV10-3	TRBJ2-7	CAIRSGTGSYEQYF
TRBV6-5	TRBJ2-7	CASSYYGSTYEQYF
TRBV7-3	TRBJ2-1	CASSFLPGTSGGGEQFF
TRBV7-2	TRBJ2-7	CASSLAVSPYEQYF
TRBV7-2	TRBJ2-2	CASRPSANTGELFF
TRBV6-1	TRBJ2-7	CASSELRTSGSYPPYEQYF
TRBV28	TRBJ2-1	CASSQGRLNEQFF
TRBV24-1	TRBJ2-1	CATSDWRDNEQFF
TRBV11-3	TRBJ2-4	CASSLEHSKNIQYF
TRBV3-1	TRBJ1-2	CASSQDRRTQLYGYTF
TRBV7-9	TRBJ2-1	CASQDGFSPYNEQFF
TRBV6-2/TRBV6-3	TRBJ2-7	CASSYSTLFYEQYF
TRBV14	TRBJ1-4	CASSQLNEKLFF
TRBV28	TRBJ2-7	CATGPAYEQYF
TRBV5-1	TRBJ1-1	CASSLRPAGESTEAFF
TRBV18	TRBJ2-5	CASSPDSVETQYF
TRBV11-3	TRBJ2-2	CASSSRGADTGELFF
TRBV19	TRBJ2-7	CASSVPGQGVYEQYF
TRBV6-2/TRBV6-3	TRBJ1-1	CASRDYRDTEAFF
TRBV20-1	TRBJ2-3	CSAPNRGPGTDTQYF
TRBV4-3	TRBJ1-2	CASSQADDNWYYGYTF
TRBV24-1	TRBJ2-2	CATSDYGQPNTGELFF
TRBV10-3	TRBJ1-2	CAISESMGGADSYGYTF